This TCR beta chain was captured by sequencing in a study of patients and donors after allogeneic stem cell transplantation. In this sample, this clonotype turned up a few times. Trimming removed 0 bases at V and 3 bases at J, with 13 bases between. The CDR3 runs 15 residues. Germline V lookup: CDR1 SGHRS, CDR2 YFSETQ. MiXCR was run by TCRdb on the RT-PCR reads, yielding one entry per CDR3 protein. The profile shows 150,000 to 200,000 distinct CDR3 sequences, roughly 31% of them singletons. The chain has TRBV5-1 and TRBJ2-7, with a possible D match to TRBD2 (6 bases). The sequencing input was blood, either unsorted or a sorted T cell fraction (not recorded which). The TCR originated in a human donor who was either an allogeneic HSCT recipient or a stem cell or donor lymphocyte infusion donor (not recorded which). It is not recorded whose cells these are; they may come from a transplant donor. The CDR3 is CASSLVRDPFYEQYF. In nucleotides, the CDR3 is TGCGCCAGCAGCTTGGTGCGGGACCCCTTCTACGAGCAGTACTTC.